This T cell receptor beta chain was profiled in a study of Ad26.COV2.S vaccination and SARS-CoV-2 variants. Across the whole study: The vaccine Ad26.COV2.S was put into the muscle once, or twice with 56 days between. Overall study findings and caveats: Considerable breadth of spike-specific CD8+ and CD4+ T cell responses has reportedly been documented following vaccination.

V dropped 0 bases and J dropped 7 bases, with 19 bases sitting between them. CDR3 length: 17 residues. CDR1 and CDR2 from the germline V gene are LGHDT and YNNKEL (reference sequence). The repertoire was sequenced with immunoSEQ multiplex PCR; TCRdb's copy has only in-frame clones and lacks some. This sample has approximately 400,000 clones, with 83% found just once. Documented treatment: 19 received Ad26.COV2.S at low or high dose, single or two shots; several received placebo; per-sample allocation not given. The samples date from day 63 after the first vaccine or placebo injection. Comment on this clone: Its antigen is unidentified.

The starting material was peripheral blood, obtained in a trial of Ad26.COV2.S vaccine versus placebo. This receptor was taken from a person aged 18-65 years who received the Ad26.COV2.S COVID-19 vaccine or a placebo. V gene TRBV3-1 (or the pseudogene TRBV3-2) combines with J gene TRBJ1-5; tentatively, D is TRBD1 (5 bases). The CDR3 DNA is TGTGCCAGCAGCCAAGAAACCGGCCGGGGCGCAGGGCAGCCCCAGCATTTT. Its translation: CASSQETGRGAGQPQHF.